This T cell receptor beta chain was observed in a study of blood T cell repertoires in COVID-19. On the study more broadly: Sources were T cells, B-cell-depleted T cells, or PBMCs; the material itself was cDNA or gDNA.

CDR1 LGHNA and CDR2 YNFKEQ come from the germline V gene. Trimming took 4 bases from V and 3 from J; bases not matched to a gene: 3. The CDR3 is 14 residues long. Assay used: immunoSEQ multiplex PCR; TCRdb lists only in-frame clones, some missing. The sample holds just under 250,000 clones, 75% to 90% seen once. Specimen: PBMCs or T cells enriched from blood (not recorded which). The receptor's source is a woman in her 30s who had recovered from COVID-19. V and J are TRBV4-2 and TRBJ2-7; 10 bases are shared with TRBD1. This chain's CDR3 is CASSPGQGYYEQYF. The CDR3 DNA reads TGTGCCAGCAGCCCGGGACAGGGGTACTACGAGCAGTACTTC.